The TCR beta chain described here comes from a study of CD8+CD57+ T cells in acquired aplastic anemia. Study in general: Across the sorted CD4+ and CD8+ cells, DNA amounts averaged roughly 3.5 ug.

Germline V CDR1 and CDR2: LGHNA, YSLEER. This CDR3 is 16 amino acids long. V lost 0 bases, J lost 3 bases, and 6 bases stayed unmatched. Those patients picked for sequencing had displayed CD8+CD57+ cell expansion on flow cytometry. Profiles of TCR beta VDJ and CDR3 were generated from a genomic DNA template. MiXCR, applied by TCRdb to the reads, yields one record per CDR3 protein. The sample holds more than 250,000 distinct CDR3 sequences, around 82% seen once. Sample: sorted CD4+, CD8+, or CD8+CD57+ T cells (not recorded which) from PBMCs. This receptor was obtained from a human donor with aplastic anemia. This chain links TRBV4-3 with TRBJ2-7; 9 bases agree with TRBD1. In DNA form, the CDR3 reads TGCGCCAGCAGCCAAGAACGAACAGGGGGCAGCTACGAGCAGTACTTC. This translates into CASSQERTGGSYEQYF.